The rows below give T cell receptor beta chains drawn from one sample of a study of TIL therapy for anti-PD-1-resistant metastatic lung cancer. Assay: immunoSEQ multiplex PCR; the TCRdb copy retains only in-frame clones and omits some. The sample yields some 20,000 clones, approximately 79% seen once. The input for sequencing was blood, taken at baseline. All receptors come from a person aged 25 to 79 with non-small cell lung cancer. Each CDR3 is given with its conserved first and last residue. A D gene is named only where the DNA matches it firmly. Some rows have no size entry. The others give once, few or many, or a class for an expanded clone.

cdr3_aa cdr3_nt v_call d_call j_call clone_size
CSVESSGYEQYF TGCAGCGTTGAATCTAGCGGATACGAGCAGTACTTC TRBV29-1 TRBD2 TRBJ2-7 NA
CASSLNGGEQYF TGTGCCAGCAGTTTAAATGGGGGCGAGCAGTACTTC TRBV12-3/TRBV12-4 NA TRBJ2-7 NA
CASSLEGTRGNTIYF TGTGCCAGCAGCTTAGAGGGGACGAGGGGAAACACCATATATTTT TRBV7-2 NA TRBJ1-3 few
CASSLTEALTDTQYF TGTGCAAGCAGCCTGACAGAAGCCCTCACAGATACGCAGTATTTT TRBV28 NA TRBJ2-3 NA
CASSYADRTAYEQYF TGTGCCAGCAGTTACGCGGACAGGACGGCCTACGAGCAGTACTTC TRBV6-5 TRBD1 TRBJ2-7 NA
CASSEGSPSFTDTQYF TGTGCCAGCAGCGAAGGTTCCCCCTCCTTCACAGATACGCAGTATTTT TRBV5-4 NA TRBJ2-3 NA
CAGGTGGIDGWLLFF TGTGCCGGCGGGACAGGGGGAATTGATGGGTGGCTACTGTTTTTT TRBV6-5 TRBD1 TRBJ1-4 NA
CASSPEGLAGTSSYNEQFF TGTGCCAGCAGCCCCGAGGGACTAGCGGGAACGAGCTCCTACAATGAGCAGTTCTTC TRBV12-1 NA TRBJ2-1 NA
CASNPQEGNEQFF TGTGCCAGCAATCCCCAGGAGGGCAATGAGCAGTTCTTC TRBV6-8 NA TRBJ2-1 NA
CASSLTGAPDTQYF TGTGCCAGCAGCCTGACAGGGGCCCCGGATACGCAGTATTTT TRBV5-4 TRBD1 TRBJ2-3 NA
CASSFRQRANSPLHF TGTGCCAGCAGCTTTAGACAGAGAGCTAATTCACCCCTCCACTTT TRBV11-2 NA TRBJ1-6 few
CASTPGGQPQHF TGTGCCAGCACCCCCGGGGGACAGCCCCAGCATTTT TRBV2 NA TRBJ1-5 NA
CAWSGAGGFADTQYF TGTGCCTGGAGTGGTGCAGGGGGGTTCGCAGATACGCAGTATTTT TRBV30 NA TRBJ2-3 NA
CASRTSQVYGYTF TGTGCCAGTCGGACCTCCCAAGTCTATGGCTACACCTTC TRBV2 NA TRBJ1-2 NA
CASSPLQGGRDTEAFF TGTGCCAGCTCACCACTGCAGGGTGGAAGGGACACTGAAGCTTTCTTT TRBV18 NA TRBJ1-1 NA
CASSPTLAGGQAGELFF TGTGCCAGCTCACCTACACTAGCGGGCGGACAGGCCGGGGAGCTGTTTTTT TRBV18 TRBD2 TRBJ2-2 few
CASSLVAGGQRETQYF TGTGCCAGCAGCTTAGTAGCGGGAGGTCAGAGAGAGACCCAGTACTTC TRBV7-2 TRBD2 TRBJ2-5 NA
CASSRDTEAFF TGTGCCAGCAGCCGGGACACTGAAGCTTTCTTT TRBV6-5 NA TRBJ1-1 once
CASSFTSGTYEQYF TGCGCCAGCAGCTTTACTAGCGGGACCTACGAGCAGTACTTC TRBV5-1 TRBD2 TRBJ2-7 NA
CSADFEGSEQYF TGCAGCGCGGATTTCGAGGGCTCCGAGCAGTACTTC TRBV29-1 NA TRBJ2-7 NA
CASSQGLRTGRGMDTQYF TGTGCCAGCAGCCAAGGTCTTCGGACAGGGCGAGGGATGGATACGCAGTATTTT TRBV3-1/TRBV3-2 TRBD1 TRBJ2-3 NA
CASRPQGRSQPQHF TGTGCCAGCAGACCCCAGGGGCGAAGTCAGCCCCAGCATTTT TRBV28 NA TRBJ1-5 NA
CASSIILLATNEKLFF TGTGCCAGCAGTATAATCCTCTTAGCAACTAATGAAAAACTGTTTTTT TRBV2 NA TRBJ1-4 NA
CASSLDLGGQETQYF TGTGCCAGCAGCTTAGATTTGGGGGGCCAAGAGACCCAGTACTTC TRBV7-9 NA TRBJ2-5 once